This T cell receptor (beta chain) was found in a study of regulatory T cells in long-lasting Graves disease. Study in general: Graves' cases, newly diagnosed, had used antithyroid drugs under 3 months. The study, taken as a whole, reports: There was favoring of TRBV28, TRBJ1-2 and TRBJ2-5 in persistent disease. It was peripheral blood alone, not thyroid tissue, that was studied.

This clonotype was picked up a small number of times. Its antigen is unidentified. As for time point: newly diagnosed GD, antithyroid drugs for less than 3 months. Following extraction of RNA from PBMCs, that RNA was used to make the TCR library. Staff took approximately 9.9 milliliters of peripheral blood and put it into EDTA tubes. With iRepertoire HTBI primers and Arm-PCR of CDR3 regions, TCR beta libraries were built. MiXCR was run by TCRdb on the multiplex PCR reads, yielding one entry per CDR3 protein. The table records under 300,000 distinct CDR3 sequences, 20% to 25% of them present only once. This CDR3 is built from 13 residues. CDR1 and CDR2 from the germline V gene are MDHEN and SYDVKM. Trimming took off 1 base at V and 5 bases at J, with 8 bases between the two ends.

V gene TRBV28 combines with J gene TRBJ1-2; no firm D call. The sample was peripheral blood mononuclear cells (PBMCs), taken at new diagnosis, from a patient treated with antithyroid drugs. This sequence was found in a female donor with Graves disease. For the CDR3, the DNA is TGTGCCAGCAGTTTATCGGACTTGTATGGCTACACCTTC. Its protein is CASSLSDLYGYTF.